These 26 T cell receptor beta chains were sequenced from one sample in a study of Ad26.COV2.S vaccination and SARS-CoV-2 variants. Profiled with immunoSEQ multiplex PCR; TCRdb holds only in-frame clones, not every one. The sample consists of fewer than 800,000 clones, roughly 90% of them appearing once. As for treatment: roughly 19 received Ad26.COV2.S at low or high dose, single or two shots; several received placebo; per-sample allocation not given. Sample collection was performed on day 63 after the first vaccine or placebo injection. The source was peripheral blood, collected in a trial of Ad26.COV2.S vaccine versus placebo. The receptor source for this set is a person aged 18-65 years who received the Ad26.COV2.S COVID-19 vaccine or a placebo.

This clone was found once. This chain connects TRBV7-3 to TRBJ2-3, with 8 positions matching TRBD2. The V gene's germline CDR1 is SGHTA and CDR2 FQGTGA. The trim removed 2 bases at V and 4 bases at J, leaving 2 bases unmatched. The CDR3 contains 14 residues. The CDR3 nucleotides read TGTGCCAGCAGCTTAGGACTAGCTCCAGATACGCAGTATTTT. It yields the protein CASSLGLAPDTQYF. Complete variable domain (other parts from reference TRBV7-3 and TRBJ2-3): GAGVSQTPSNKVTEKGKYVELRCDPISGHTALYWYRQSLGQGPEFLIYFQGTGAADDSGLPNDRFFAVRPEGSVSTLKIQRTERGDSAVYLCASSLGLAPDTQYFGPGTRLTVL.

For the CDR3, the DNA is TGCGCCAGCAGCCAAGACCTTAGAAGAGAAAACATTCAGTACTTC. As protein: CASSQDLRRENIQYF. V and J are TRBV4-3 and TRBJ2-4, with D uncertain. The CDR3 spans 15 residues. Germline CDR1 reads LGHNA; CDR2 reads YSLEER. Trimming cost V 0 bases and J 5 bases, with 11 bases left between them.

This clone was counted a single time. This chain joins TRBV5-6 and TRBJ2-5, with 7 bases identical to TRBD1. The germline V gene has CDR1 SGHDT and CDR2 YYEEEE. V was pared by 7 bases and J by 3 bases, with 6 bases of the junction left unmatched. The CDR3 contains 13 residues. The CDR3 protein is CASALGTEETQYF. CDR3 nucleotide sequence: TGTGCCAGCGCTCTCGGGACAGAAGAGACCCAGTACTTC.

The chain recombines TRBV7-3 with TRBJ1-1, with a possible D match to TRBD1 (5 bases). CDR1 and CDR2 from the germline V gene are SGHTA and FQGTGA. The V end lost 3 bases, the J end lost 6 bases, and 11 bases lay between the germline ends. This CDR3 contains 13 residues. The CDR3 DNA reads TGTGCCAGCAGCTTGGGACCGAGAGCTGAAGCTTTCTTT. As protein: CASSLGPRAEAFF.

The V gene is TRBV30, the J gene TRBJ1-2; D unresolved. The V and J ends lost 4 bases and 1 base respectively, with 16 bases between them. The CDR3 sequence is 15 residues long. Germline CDR1 GTSNPN, CDR2 SVGIG (reference sequence). Here the CDR3 reads CAWKGSWLRNYGYTF. The CDR3, as DNA: TGTGCCTGGAAGGGATCGTGGCTCCGTAACTATGGCTACACCTTC.

The rearrangement links TRBV5-1 to TRBJ1-5, with D possibly TRBD1 on 5 matching bases. This CDR3 region has 14 residues. Germline V CDR1 and CDR2: SGHRS, YFSETQ. Trimming removed 0 bases from V and 5 bases from J, with 9 bases in between. The CDR3 protein is CASSLVGGDQPQHF. The CDR3 bases are TGCGCCAGCAGCTTGGTCGGGGGGGATCAGCCCCAGCATTTT.

The rearrangement joins TRBV4-2 to TRBJ2-5; a weak D match, TRBD2 (5 bases). Trimming shortened V by 0 bases and J by 3 bases, and 8 bases separated the two germline ends. This CDR3 region has 14 residues. Per germline, CDR1 LGHNA and CDR2 YNFKEQ. In DNA, the CDR3 is TGTGCCAGCAGCCAAGAGAGGGCGGAAGAGACCCAGTACTTC. Its translation: CASSQERAEETQYF.

This chain links TRBV3-1 (or the pseudogene TRBV3-2) with TRBJ2-1; D might be TRBD1 (6 bases). This CDR3 region has 19 residues. Germline CDR1 and CDR2: LGHDT and YNNKEL (reference sequence). Trimming left V 4 bases short and J 10 bases short, with 32 bases between. Here the CDR3 DNA reads TGTGCCAGCAGCCTCCCGGAGACACCCCAGGGGCTAACAATATTGGAGCAGTTCTTC. This encodes CASSLPETPQGLTILEQFF.

The gene calls are TRBV10-3 and TRBJ2-3; no clear D gene. V was shortened by 2 bases and J by 0 bases, with 3 bases between the two germline ends. The V gene's germline CDR1 is ENHRY and CDR2 SYGVKD. The CDR3 length is 13 residues. CDR3 in DNA: TGTGCCATCAGTGAGGTGAGCACAGATACGCAGTATTTT. It translates to CAISEVSTDTQYF.

This clone showed up just a few times. This chain links TRBV11-1 with TRBJ1-2; the D gene is possibly TRBD1 (5 bases). The V end lost 1 base, the J end lost 7 bases, and 16 bases lay between the germline ends. CDR1 and CDR2 (germline): SGHAT, FQDESV (reference sequence). The CDR3 totals 15 residues. The CDR3: CASSLGAQGYSGYTF. CDR3 nucleotides: TGTGCCAGCAGCTTAGGCGCCCAGGGTTACTCTGGCTACACCTTC.

This clone was seen only once. Other DNA sequences in this sample translate to the same CDR3. The gene calls are TRBV30 and TRBJ1-5; no firm D call. V was shortened by 1 base and J by 2 bases, with 3 bases between the two germline ends. The V gene's germline CDR1 is GTSNPN and CDR2 SVGIG (reference sequence). The CDR3 loop spans 12 amino acids. CDR3 protein: CAWSGGNQPQHF. CDR3 DNA sequence: TGTGCCTGGAGTGGCGGCAATCAGCCCCAGCATTTT.

This clone was picked up a small number of times. The gene calls are TRBV6-4 and TRBJ2-6; D is undetermined. The V end lost 8 bases, the J end lost 1 base, and 12 bases lay between the germline ends. CDR3 length: 15 amino acids. CDR1 and CDR2 (germline): MRHNA, SNTAGT. CDR3 region: CASGPDQSGANVLTF. The CDR3 DNA reads TGTGCCAGCGGCCCGGACCAGTCTGGGGCCAACGTCCTGACTTTC.

The rearrangement joins TRBV5-4 to TRBJ1-1; no definite D call. The CDR3 has 15 amino acids. V lost 0 bases and J 1 base, leaving 10 bases between the germline ends. In germline, CDR1 is SGHNT, CDR2 YYREEE (reference sequence). For the CDR3, the DNA is TGTGCCAGCAGCTTGGGACGACAAGGGAACACTGAAGCTTTCTTT. This sequence encodes CASSLGRQGNTEAFF.

This sequence joins TRBV7-9 and TRBJ1-2; possibly TRBD1 for D (5 bases). In germline, CDR1 is SEHNR, CDR2 FQNEAQ (reference sequence). The V end was cut by 4 bases, the J end by 3 bases, with 21 bases between. This CDR3 is built from 17 residues. CDR3 sequence (DNA): TGTGCCAGCAGCTCTCGGGGAGGGGACGTAACTCACTATGGCTACACCTTC. This gives the protein CASSSRGGDVTHYGYTF.

The table lists this clone with a count of one. The chain is built from TRBV4-2 and TRBJ1-2, with 9 bases fitting TRBD1. The ends lost 0 bases at V and 6 bases at J; junction bases unmatched: 5. Germline CDR1 and CDR2: LGHNA and YNFKEQ. CDR3 size: 15 residues. The CDR3 is CASSQDVDRGNGYTF. The CDR3 DNA reads as TGTGCCAGCAGCCAAGATGTGGACAGGGGAAATGGCTACACCTTC.

The chain is built from TRBV6-2 or TRBV6-3 and TRBJ2-7, with TRBD1 as a possible D gene (5 bases). Germline V lookup: CDR1 MNHEY, CDR2 SVGEGT. The CDR3 consists of 15 residues. The germline V and J ends were trimmed by 4 bases and 6 bases, with 19 bases remaining between them. The CDR3 DNA follows: TGTGCCAGCAGTTCCCTTAACGTGGGGCCGGGCGAGCAGTACTTC. Amino acids: CASSSLNVGPGEQYF.

This chain joins TRBV10-3 and TRBJ2-7, with unresolved D. CDR1 ENHRY and CDR2 SYGVKD come from the germline V gene. The length of the CDR3 is 14 residues. The V gene lost 0 bases and the J gene lost 5 bases, with 11 bases spanning the gap. The DNA for the CDR3 is TGTGCCATCAGTGAGTCGAATTTAGCTCACGAGCAGTACTTC. Translated: CAISESNLAHEQYF.

The CDR3 here is CASGQGDGYTF. The CDR3 DNA reads as TGTGCCAGCGGACAGGGTGATGGCTACACCTTC. The chain carries TRBV7-9 and TRBJ1-2; TRBD1 matches at 8 bases. CDR3 size: 11 residues. Per germline, CDR1 SEHNR and CDR2 FQNEAQ (reference sequence). V trimming: 8 bases; J trimming: 6 bases; junction bases outside the gene matches: 2.

The V and J genes are TRBV6-1 and TRBJ2-7, with D possibly TRBD2 on 7 matching bases. Germline V gene sequence: CDR1 MNHNS, CDR2 SASEGT. V gave up 5 bases and J gave up 3 bases, with 23 bases separating them. The CDR3 covers 17 residues. CDR3 amino acids: CASSKGLRGPFFYEQYF. The CDR3 DNA sequence: TGTGCCAGCAGTAAAGGTCTGCGGGGGCCGTTCTTCTACGAGCAGTACTTC.

The chain is built from TRBV3-1 (or the pseudogene TRBV3-2) and TRBJ2-1, with TRBD1 matching over 11 bases. Germline V CDR1 and CDR2: LGHDT, YNNKEL (reference sequence). This CDR3 is 19 amino acids long. V lost 7 bases and J lost 0; bases outside the gene matches: 14. Written as DNA, the CDR3 is TGTGCCAGCATCCTCAAGGGGACAGGGGGACCTCGCTCCTACAATGAGCAGTTCTTC. Translation gives CASILKGTGGPRSYNEQFF.

This clone showed up just once. This chain joins TRBV13 and TRBJ2-4; D call uncertain. V lost 1 base, J lost 2 bases, and 0 bases lay in between. The CDR3 runs 12 residues. In germline, CDR1 is PRHDT, CDR2 FYEKMQ (reference sequence). CDR3 in amino acids: CASSLAKNIQYF. The CDR3 region has the DNA TGTGCCAGCAGCTTAGCCAAAAACATTCAGTACTTC.

J is TRBJ1-5 and V is TRBV2; D gene unclear. Germline loops: CDR1 SNHLY, CDR2 FYNNEI. V gave up 8 bases and J gave up 4 bases, with 12 bases separating them. This CDR3 has 13 residues. The CDR3 spells CASRLQVNQPQHF. The CDR3 region has the DNA TGTGCCAGCCGACTCCAGGTGAATCAGCCCCAGCATTTT.

The chain employs TRBV20-1 and TRBJ1-3; tentative D call: TRBD1 (6 bases). Trimming removed 3 bases from V and 2 bases from J, with 11 bases in between. Germline CDR1 is DFQATT and CDR2 is SNEGSKA (reference sequence). This CDR3 region has 14 residues. The CDR3 DNA is TGCAGTGCTAGTACAGGGTTCCCTGGAAACACCATATATTTT. Protein: CSASTGFPGNTIYF.

This clone is a singleton in its sample. V usage is TRBV7-2 and J usage is TRBJ2-5; 14 bases fit TRBD2. The trim removed 4 bases at V and 1 base at J, leaving 5 bases unmatched. This CDR3 has 17 residues. CDR1 is SGHTA, CDR2 FQGNSA, per germline. In DNA, the CDR3 is TGTGCCAGCAGCTCGACTAGCGGGAGGGCCATCCAAGAGACCCAGTACTTC. This translates into CASSSTSGRAIQETQYF.

The genes are TRBV3-1 (or the pseudogene TRBV3-2) and TRBJ1-2; D gene ambiguous. Germline CDR1 reads LGHDT; CDR2 reads YNNKEL (reference sequence). The CDR3 loop spans 13 amino acids. V lost 0 bases to trimming and J lost 8 bases, with 10 bases between them. The CDR3 coding sequence is TGTGCCAGCAGCCAAGAAATAGGAACCGGCTACACCTTC. It is translated as CASSQEIGTGYTF.

V usage is TRBV3-1 (or the pseudogene TRBV3-2) and J usage is TRBJ1-3; no clear D. Germline CDR1 is LGHDT and CDR2 is YNNKEL (reference sequence). V gave up 9 bases and J gave up 2 bases, with 5 bases separating them. There are 11 residues in the CDR3. CDR3 region: CARGTGNTIYF. The CDR3 DNA sequence: TGTGCCAGGGGTACTGGAAACACCATATATTTT.